This T cell receptor beta chain originates from a study of blood T cell repertoires in COVID-19. Study-wide background: PBMCs, B-cell-depleted T cells, or T cells provided the cDNA or gDNA that made up the material.

The data were produced by immunoSEQ multiplex PCR, yet TCRdb's version contains in-frame clones alone and is incomplete. The table lists 350,000 to 450,000 clones, 89% of them singletons. Participants came from about two dozen US areas, aged roughly 18 to 90 years. Germline-derived CDR1 and CDR2 are MNHNS and SASEGT. Trimming stripped 2 bases from V and 0 bases from J, with 13 bases between. This CDR3 comprises 16 residues. This receptor was taken from a woman in her 30s who had recovered from COVID-19. This chain joins TRBV6-1 and TRBJ1-1; D is perhaps TRBD1 (6 bases). The specimen sequenced was PBMCs or T cells enriched from blood (not recorded which). CDR3 DNA sequence: TGTGCCAGCAGTGAATTTAGGACAGTGGTGAACACTGAAGCTTTCTTT. Its translation: CASSEFRTVVNTEAFF.